This TCR beta chain was retrieved from a study of T cells in Graves' hyperthyroidism and ophthalmopathy. Study context: Peripheral blood was collected at initial diagnosis, before any treatment. Study-wide points: Onset of ophthalmopathy came a median approximately 6.5 months after the model predicted it. Expanded thyroid clonotypes (above 0.001) were mostly also found in blood.

Researchers took RNA transcripts and amplified the TCR beta CDR3 regions from them. The HTBI set primed first-round TCR CDR3 RT-PCR. MiXCR, applied by TCRdb to the multiplex PCR reads, yields one record per CDR3 protein. The sample shows a few hundred thousand distinct CDR3 sequences, about a fifth of them seen only once. Points on this clonotype: The antigen is not known.

CDR1 and CDR2 (germline): MGHRA, YSYEKL. V gave up 3 bases and J gave up 1 base, with 9 bases separating them. The CDR3 is made up of 14 amino acids. The sequencing input was blood. This sequence originates from a woman younger than 30 with Graves' hyperthyroidism. The chain recombines TRBV4-1 with TRBJ2-5; no firm D call. The CDR3 reads CASSQLLPQETQYF. The CDR3 DNA is TGCGCCAGCAGCCAGCTCCTCCCCCAAGAGACCCAGTACTTC.